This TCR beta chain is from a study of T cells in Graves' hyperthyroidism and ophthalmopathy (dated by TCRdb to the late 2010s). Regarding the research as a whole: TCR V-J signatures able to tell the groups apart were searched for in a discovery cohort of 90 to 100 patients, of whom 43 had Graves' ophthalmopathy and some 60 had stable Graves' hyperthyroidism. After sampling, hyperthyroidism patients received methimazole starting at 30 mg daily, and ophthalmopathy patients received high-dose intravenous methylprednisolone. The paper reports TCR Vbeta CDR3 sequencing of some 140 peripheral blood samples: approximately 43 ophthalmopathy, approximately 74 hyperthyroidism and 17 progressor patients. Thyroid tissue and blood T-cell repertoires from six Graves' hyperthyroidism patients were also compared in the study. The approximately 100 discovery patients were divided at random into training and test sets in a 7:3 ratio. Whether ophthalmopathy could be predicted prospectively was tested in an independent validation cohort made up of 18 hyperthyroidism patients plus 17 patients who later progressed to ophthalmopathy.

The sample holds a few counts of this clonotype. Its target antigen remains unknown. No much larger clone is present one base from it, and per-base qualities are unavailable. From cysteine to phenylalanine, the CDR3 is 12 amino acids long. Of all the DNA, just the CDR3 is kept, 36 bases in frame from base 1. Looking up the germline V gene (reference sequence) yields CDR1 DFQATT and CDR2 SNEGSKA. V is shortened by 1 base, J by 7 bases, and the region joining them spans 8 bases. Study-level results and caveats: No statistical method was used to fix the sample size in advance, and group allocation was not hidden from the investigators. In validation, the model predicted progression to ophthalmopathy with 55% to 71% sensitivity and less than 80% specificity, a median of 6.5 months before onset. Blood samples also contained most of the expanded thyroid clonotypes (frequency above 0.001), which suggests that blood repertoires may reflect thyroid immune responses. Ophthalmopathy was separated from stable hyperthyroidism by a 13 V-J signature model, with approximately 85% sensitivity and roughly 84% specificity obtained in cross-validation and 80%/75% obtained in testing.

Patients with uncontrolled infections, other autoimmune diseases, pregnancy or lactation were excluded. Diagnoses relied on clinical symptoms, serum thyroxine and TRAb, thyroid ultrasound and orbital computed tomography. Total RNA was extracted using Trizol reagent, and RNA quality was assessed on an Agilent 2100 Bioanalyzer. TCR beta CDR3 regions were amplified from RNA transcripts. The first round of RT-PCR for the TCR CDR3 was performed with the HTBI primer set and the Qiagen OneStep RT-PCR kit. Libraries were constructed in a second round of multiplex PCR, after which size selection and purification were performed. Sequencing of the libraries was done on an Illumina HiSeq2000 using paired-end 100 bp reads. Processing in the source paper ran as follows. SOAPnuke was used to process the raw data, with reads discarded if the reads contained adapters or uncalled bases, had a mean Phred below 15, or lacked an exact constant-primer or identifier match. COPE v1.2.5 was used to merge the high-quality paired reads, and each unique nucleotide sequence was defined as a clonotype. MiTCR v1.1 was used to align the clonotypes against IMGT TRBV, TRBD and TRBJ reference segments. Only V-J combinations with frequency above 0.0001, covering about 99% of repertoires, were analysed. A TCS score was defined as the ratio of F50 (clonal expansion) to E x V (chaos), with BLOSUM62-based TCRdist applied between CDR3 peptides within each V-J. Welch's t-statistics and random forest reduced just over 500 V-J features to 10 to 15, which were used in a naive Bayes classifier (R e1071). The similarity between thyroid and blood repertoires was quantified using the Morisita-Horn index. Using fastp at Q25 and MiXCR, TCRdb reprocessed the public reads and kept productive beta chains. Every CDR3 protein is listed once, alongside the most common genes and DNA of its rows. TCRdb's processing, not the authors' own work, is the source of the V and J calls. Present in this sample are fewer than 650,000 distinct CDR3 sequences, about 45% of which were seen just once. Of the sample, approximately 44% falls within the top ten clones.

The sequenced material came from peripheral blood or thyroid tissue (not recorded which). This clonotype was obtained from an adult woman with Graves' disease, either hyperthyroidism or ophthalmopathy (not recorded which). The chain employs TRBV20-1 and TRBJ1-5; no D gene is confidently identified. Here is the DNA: TGCAGTGCTAGAGTCCCCACCCAGCCCCAGCATTTT. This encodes CSARVPTQPQHF.